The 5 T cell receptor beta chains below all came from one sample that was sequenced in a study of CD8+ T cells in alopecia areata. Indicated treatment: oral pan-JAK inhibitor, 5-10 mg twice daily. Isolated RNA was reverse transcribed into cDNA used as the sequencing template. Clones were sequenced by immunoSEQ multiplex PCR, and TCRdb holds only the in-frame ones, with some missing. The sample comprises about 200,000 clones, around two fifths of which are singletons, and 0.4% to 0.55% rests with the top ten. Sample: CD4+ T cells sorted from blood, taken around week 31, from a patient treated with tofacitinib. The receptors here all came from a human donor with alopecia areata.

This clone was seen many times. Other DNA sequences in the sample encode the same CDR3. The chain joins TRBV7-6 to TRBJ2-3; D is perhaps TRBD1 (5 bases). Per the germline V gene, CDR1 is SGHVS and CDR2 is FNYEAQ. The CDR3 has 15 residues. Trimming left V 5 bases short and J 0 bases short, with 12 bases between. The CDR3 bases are TGTGCCAGCAGCCCCAGACAGCTGAGCACAGATACGCAGTATTTT. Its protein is CASSPRQLSTDTQYF.

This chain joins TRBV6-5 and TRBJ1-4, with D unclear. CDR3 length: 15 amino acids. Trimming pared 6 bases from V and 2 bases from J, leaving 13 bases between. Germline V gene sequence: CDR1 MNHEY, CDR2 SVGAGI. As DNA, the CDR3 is TGTGCCAGCAGGATGAGTCTCTGGACTAATGAAAAACTGTTTTTT. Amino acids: CASRMSLWTNEKLFF.

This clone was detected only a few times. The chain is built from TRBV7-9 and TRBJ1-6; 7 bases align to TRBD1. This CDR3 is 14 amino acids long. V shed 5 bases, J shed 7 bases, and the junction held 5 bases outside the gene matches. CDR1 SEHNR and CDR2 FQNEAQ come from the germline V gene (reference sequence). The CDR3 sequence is CASSPTGENSPLHF. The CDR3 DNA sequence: TGTGCCAGCAGCCCAACAGGGGAGAATTCACCCCTCCACTTT.

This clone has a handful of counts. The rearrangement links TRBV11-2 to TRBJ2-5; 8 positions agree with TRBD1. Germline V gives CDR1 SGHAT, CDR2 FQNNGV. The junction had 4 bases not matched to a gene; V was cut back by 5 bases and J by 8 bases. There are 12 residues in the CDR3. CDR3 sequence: CASSQDRETQYF. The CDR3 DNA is TGTGCCAGCAGCCAGGACAGGGAAACCCAGTACTTC.

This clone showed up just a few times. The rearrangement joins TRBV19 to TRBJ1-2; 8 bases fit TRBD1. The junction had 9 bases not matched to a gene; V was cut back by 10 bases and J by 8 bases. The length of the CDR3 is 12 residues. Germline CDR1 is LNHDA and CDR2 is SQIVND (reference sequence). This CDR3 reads CATYWTGYGYTF. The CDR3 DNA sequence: TGTGCCACCTATTGGACAGGGTACGGCTACACCTTC.